The 12 T cell receptor beta chains presented below share a single source sample, sequenced in a study of control samples from healthy donors and cancer patients. Produced via immunoSEQ multiplex PCR; TCRdb's table is partial and in-frame only. This sample has about 170,000 clones, with about 91% found just once. The specimen was blood. These receptors were collected from a woman aged 25-40 years in good health.

The chain's CDR3 is CASSQESWDRGNTIYF. CDR3 DNA: TGTGCCAGCAGCCAAGAATCGTGGGACCGAGGAAACACCATATATTTT. This chain links TRBV3-1 (or the pseudogene TRBV3-2) with TRBJ1-3, with TRBD1 as a possible D gene (5 bases). Germline assignment: CDR1 LGHDT and CDR2 YNNKEL (reference sequence). The CDR3 has 16 residues. Trimming took off 0 bases at V and 4 bases at J, with 13 bases between the two ends.

V gene TRBV5-6 combines with J gene TRBJ2-1, with D unclear. With 4 bases removed from V and 3 bases from J, the gap between germline ends came to 17 bases. Germline loops: CDR1 SGHDT, CDR2 YYEEEE. The CDR3 is made up of 16 amino acids. This chain's CDR3 is CASSPESVVLYNEQFF. CDR3 bases: TGTGCCAGCAGCCCCGAGTCGGTTGTCCTCTACAATGAGCAGTTCTTC.

The rearrangement joins TRBV5-6 to TRBJ2-5, with D perhaps TRBD1 or TRBD2 (6 bases each). CDR1 is SGHDT and CDR2 is YYEEEE in the germline V gene. Trimming pared 3 bases from V and 7 bases from J, leaving 16 bases between. The CDR3 sequence is 14 residues long. The CDR3 DNA follows: TGTGCCAGCAGCTACCGGGGGCCCAGGCGGACCCAGTACTTC. Protein: CASSYRGPRRTQYF.

Of note for this clone: This sample also contains other DNA sequences that code for the same CDR3. The J gene is TRBJ1-3, the V gene TRBV11-3; D is ambiguous. CDR1 SGHNT and CDR2 YENEEA come from the germline V gene. The CDR3 loop spans 13 amino acids. The ends were cut back, 2 bases at V and 0 bases at J, with 2 bases in the middle. The CDR3 is CASSLNSGNTIYF. The CDR3 bases are TGTGCCAGCAGCTTAAACTCTGGAAACACCATATATTTT.

V usage is TRBV5-1 and J usage is TRBJ1-6, with TRBD1 as a possible D gene (6 bases). Germline V gene sequence: CDR1 SGHRS, CDR2 YFSETQ. Deletions cut 2 bases from V and 5 bases from J, with 11 bases between. The CDR3 contains 15 residues. For the CDR3, the DNA is TGCGCCAGCAGCTTCCGGGGGGCAGATAATTCACCCCTCCACTTT. This gives the protein CASSFRGADNSPLHF.

This chain links TRBV5-1 with TRBJ1-6, with D perhaps TRBD1 (6 bases). The ends were cut back, 0 bases at V and 7 bases at J, with 17 bases in the middle. The CDR3 extends over 17 amino acids. Per germline, CDR1 SGHRS and CDR2 YFSETQ. The CDR3 is CASSLAYRGQINSPLHF. The CDR3 DNA sequence: TGCGCCAGCAGCTTGGCTTATCGCGGACAGATAAATTCACCCCTCCACTTT.

The chain has TRBV5-4 and TRBJ1-2, with TRBD1 as a possible D gene (5 bases). Trimming stripped 3 bases from V and 5 bases from J, with 23 bases between. CDR1 and CDR2 from the germline V gene are SGHNT and YYREEE (reference sequence). This CDR3 is built from 17 residues. CDR3 residues: CASSSKTGDRRYYGYTF. The CDR3 DNA sequence: TGTGCCAGCAGCTCGAAGACCGGGGACCGCCGTTATTATGGCTACACCTTC.

The V and J genes are TRBV27 and TRBJ1-4; TRBD1 agrees at 10 bases. This CDR3 is 15 amino acids long. The V gene end was trimmed by 4 bases and the J gene end by 8 bases; junction bases not matched to a gene: 7. CDR1 and CDR2 (germline): MNHEY, SMNVEV (reference sequence). In DNA form, the CDR3 reads TGTGCCAGCAGTTCATTGGGACAGGGGAAAGAAAAACTGTTTTTT. Protein: CASSSLGQGKEKLFF.

This chain uses TRBV5-1 with TRBJ1-4, with 7 nucleotides matching TRBD1. The J segment lost 3 bases and the V segment lost 4 bases, leaving 6 bases of the junction unmatched. In germline, CDR1 is SGHRS, CDR2 YFSETQ. The CDR3 loop spans 15 amino acids. The chain's CDR3 is CASSAATGSNEKLFF. For the CDR3, the DNA is TGCGCCAGCAGCGCTGCGACAGGGTCTAATGAAAAACTGTTTTTT.

The chain uses TRBV27 and TRBJ1-2; perhaps TRBD1 as D (6 bases). The V gene's germline CDR1 is MNHEY and CDR2 SMNVEV (reference sequence). This CDR3 spans 14 amino acids. V lost 4 bases, J lost 8 bases, and 17 bases lay in between. The CDR3 sequence is CASSSNTGIEGYTF. CDR3 in DNA: TGTGCCAGCAGTTCTAATACAGGGATCGAGGGCTACACCTTC.

A word on this clone: Other DNA sequences from this sample encode an identical CDR3 as well. The rearrangement links TRBV5-1 to TRBJ2-3, with D tentatively TRBD1 (6 bases). The length of the CDR3 is 14 residues. Germline assignment: CDR1 SGHRS and CDR2 YFSETQ. V was cut by 4 bases and J by 1 base, with 10 bases left in between. The CDR3 bases are TGCGCCAGCAGCCTGGACAGTCGCACAGATACGCAGTATTTT. Encoded protein: CASSLDSRTDTQYF.

The V gene is TRBV15, the J gene TRBJ2-7; 8 bases fit TRBD1. The V segment lost 3 bases and the J segment 3 bases; nucleotides outside the gene matches: 4. The length of the CDR3 is 14 residues. Germline V gives CDR1 LNHNV, CDR2 YYDKDF (reference sequence). CDR3 region: CATSRGQDFYEQYV. CDR3 in DNA: TGTGCCACCAGCAGGGGACAGGACTTCTACGAGCAGTACGTC.